The clone carrying this T cell receptor (beta chain) was observed a few times. The source of the sample is a study of T cells in Graves' hyperthyroidism and ophthalmopathy. Authors of the study amplified TCR beta CDR3 regions from RNA transcripts. Using the HTBI primer set, a first-round RT-PCR was run on the TCR CDR3. MiXCR, applied by TCRdb to the multiplex PCR reads, yields one record per CDR3 protein. The data hold approximately 690,000 distinct CDR3 sequences, with 20% to 25% observed a single time. The CDR3 has 15 residues. Germline trimming cut 7 bases from V and 5 bases from J; bases unmatched to any gene: 11.

Material: blood. This chain links TRBV12-3 or TRBV12-4 with TRBJ2-5; 9 nucleotides align to TRBD2. The receptor comes from a man younger than 40 with Graves' ophthalmopathy. CDR3 sequence: CASTVAAGGRETQYF. In DNA form, the CDR3 reads TGTGCCAGCACGGTCGCGGCGGGAGGGAGGGAGACCCAGTACTTC.